This T cell receptor (beta chain) was sequenced during a study of cytomegalovirus exposure and HLA in healthy donors. Study observations and caveats: Overall, approximately 180 TCR beta chains were annotated as cytomegalovirus-associated.

This clone has only a few counts. The antigen is not known. The same CDR3 is also encoded by other DNA sequences in this sample. In the PCR, 60 Vbeta and 13 Jbeta primers were used. Measured with immunoSEQ multiplex PCR; TCRdb has only the in-frame clones, and not every one. Of 180,000 or so clones detected, approximately 80% appear once; the ten largest clones hold about 4.4%. The CDR3 covers 14 residues. Germline V gene sequence: CDR1 MNHNY, CDR2 SVGAGI (reference sequence). The V end was cut by 5 bases, the J end by 0 bases, with 8 bases between. Source material: PBMCs. The chain couples TRBV6-6 to TRBJ1-3; D is uncertain. The receptor was derived from a woman aged 45-60 years in good health and CMV-seropositive. DNA for the CDR3: TGTGCCAGCAGTCACGGTAGCTCTGGAAACACCATATATTTT. This sequence encodes CASSHGSSGNTIYF.